This T cell receptor (beta chain) is from a study of blood T cell repertoires in COVID-19. At the level of the study: The origin of the acute and convalescent COVID-19 samples was the United States, Italy and Spain. In each case, the material was cDNA or gDNA derived from T cells, B-cell-depleted T cells, or PBMCs.

Authors' analysis steps: From reference gene primer amplification, estimates of nucleated cell counts were derived. Sequencing used immunoSEQ multiplex PCR; TCRdb keeps in-frame clones, though not all of them. The DNA was the basis for D and trimming; V, J and clone size are from that table. Altogether 130,000 or so clones are present, more than 70% being singletons, with the ten largest covering approximately 1.5%. The receptor was derived from a man in his 60s with acute or convalescent COVID-19. The source material was peripheral blood.

CDR3 coding DNA: TGTGCCAGCACCAGACTCTCGGGAGCAAACTACGAGCAGTACTTC. It encodes CASTRLSGANYEQYF. The chain recombines TRBV6-6 with TRBJ2-7, with D possibly being TRBD2 (6 bases). The CDR3 loop spans 15 amino acids. With 7 bases removed from V and 3 bases from J, the gap between germline ends came to 19 bases. In germline, CDR1 is MNHNY, CDR2 SVGAGI (reference sequence).